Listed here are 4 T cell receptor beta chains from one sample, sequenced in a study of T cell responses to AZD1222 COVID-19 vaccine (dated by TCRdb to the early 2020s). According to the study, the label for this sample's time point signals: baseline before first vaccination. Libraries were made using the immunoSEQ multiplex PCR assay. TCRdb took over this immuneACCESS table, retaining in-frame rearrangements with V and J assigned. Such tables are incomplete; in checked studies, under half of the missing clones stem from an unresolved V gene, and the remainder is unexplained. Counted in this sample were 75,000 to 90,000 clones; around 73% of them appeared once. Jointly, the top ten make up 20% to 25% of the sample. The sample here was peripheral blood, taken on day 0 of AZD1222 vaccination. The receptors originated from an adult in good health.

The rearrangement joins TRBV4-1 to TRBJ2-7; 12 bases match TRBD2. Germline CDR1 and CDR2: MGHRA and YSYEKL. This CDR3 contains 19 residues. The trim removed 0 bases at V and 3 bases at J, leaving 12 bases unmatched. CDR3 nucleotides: TGCGCCAGCAGCCAAGATTCGGCTAGCGGGAGGGCCCTTAGCTACGAGCAGTACTTC. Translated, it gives CASSQDSASGRALSYEQYF.

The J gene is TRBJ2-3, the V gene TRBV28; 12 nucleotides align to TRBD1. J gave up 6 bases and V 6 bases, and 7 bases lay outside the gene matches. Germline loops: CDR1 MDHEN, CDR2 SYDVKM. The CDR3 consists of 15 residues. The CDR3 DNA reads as TGTGCCAGCAGAGAGAGGGACAGGGGGCCGGATACGCAGTATTTT. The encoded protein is CASRERDRGPDTQYF.

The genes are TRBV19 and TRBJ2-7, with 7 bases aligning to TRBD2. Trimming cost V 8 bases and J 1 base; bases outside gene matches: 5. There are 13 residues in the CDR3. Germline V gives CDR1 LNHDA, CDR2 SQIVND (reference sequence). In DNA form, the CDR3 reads TGTGCCAGTTTCCTTAGCGGGTCCTACGAGCAGTACTTC. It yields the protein CASFLSGSYEQYF.

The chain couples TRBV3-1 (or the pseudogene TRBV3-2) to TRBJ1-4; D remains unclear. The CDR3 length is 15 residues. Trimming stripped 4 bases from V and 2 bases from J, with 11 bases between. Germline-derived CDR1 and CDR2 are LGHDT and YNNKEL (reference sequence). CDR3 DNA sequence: TGTGCCAGCAGCCCTGAAGGGCGGACTAATGAAAAACTGTTTTTT. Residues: CASSPEGRTNEKLFF.